Shown below are 5 T cell receptor beta chains from a single sample sequenced in a study of identical twins. One entry per CDR3 protein results from TCRdb running MiXCR on the 5' RACE reads. This sample has under 1 million distinct CDR3 sequences, with roughly 12% found just once. This sample was also put to use in a study of yellow fever vaccine responses in identical twins.

Input material: PBMCs. Source of these receptors: a woman between 18 and 30 years old in good health.

This chain connects TRBV2 to TRBJ2-3, with D perhaps matching TRBD2 (6 bases). Per the germline V gene, CDR1 is SNHLY and CDR2 is FYNNEI. V lost 3 bases to trimming and J lost 10 bases, with 11 bases between them. This CDR3 region has 12 residues. The CDR3 region has the DNA TGTGCCAGCAGTGAGACTAGGGTTGCGCAGTATTTT. It translates to CASSETRVAQYF.

This clonotype was counted a few times. V is TRBV4-2 and J is TRBJ2-3; 11 bases agree with TRBD2. V was pared by 5 bases and J by 4 bases, with 5 bases of the junction left unmatched. This CDR3 is built from 15 residues. Germline values: CDR1 LGHNA, CDR2 YNFKEQ. The CDR3 sequence: CASSDSGGEADTQYF. The DNA for the CDR3 is TGTGCCAGCAGCGATAGCGGGGGGGAGGCAGATACGCAGTATTTT.

This rearrangement joins TRBV5-1 to TRBJ2-3; 7 bases map to TRBD2. The germline V gene has CDR1 SGHRS and CDR2 YFSETQ. Trimming cost V 2 bases and J 6 bases; bases outside gene matches: 9. The CDR3 contains 15 residues. CDR3 region: CASSFRAGEADTQYF. For the CDR3, the DNA is TGCGCCAGCAGCTTCCGCGCGGGGGAGGCTGATACGCAGTATTTT.

This clonotype was detected only a few times. The chain combines TRBV6-1 with TRBJ2-7, with D possibly TRBD1 on 6 matching bases. The germline V gene encodes CDR1 MNHNS and CDR2 SASEGT. This CDR3 region has 14 residues. With 7 bases removed from V and 9 bases from J, the gap between germline ends came to 22 bases. DNA for the CDR3: TGTGCCAGCACTGGGGGCCCCAGGACGGAATGGCAGTACGTC. Translated, it gives CASTGGPRTEWQYV.

This sequence joins TRBV3-1 and TRBJ2-3, with TRBD2 as a possible D gene (5 bases). Germline V gene sequence: CDR1 LGHDT, CDR2 YNNKEL (reference sequence). Trimming removed 0 bases at V and 2 bases at J, with 9 bases between. The CDR3 spans 15 residues. The CDR3 nucleotides are TGTGCCAGCAGCCAAGATGAACGGGACACAGATACGCAGTATTTT. It specifies CASSQDERDTDTQYF.